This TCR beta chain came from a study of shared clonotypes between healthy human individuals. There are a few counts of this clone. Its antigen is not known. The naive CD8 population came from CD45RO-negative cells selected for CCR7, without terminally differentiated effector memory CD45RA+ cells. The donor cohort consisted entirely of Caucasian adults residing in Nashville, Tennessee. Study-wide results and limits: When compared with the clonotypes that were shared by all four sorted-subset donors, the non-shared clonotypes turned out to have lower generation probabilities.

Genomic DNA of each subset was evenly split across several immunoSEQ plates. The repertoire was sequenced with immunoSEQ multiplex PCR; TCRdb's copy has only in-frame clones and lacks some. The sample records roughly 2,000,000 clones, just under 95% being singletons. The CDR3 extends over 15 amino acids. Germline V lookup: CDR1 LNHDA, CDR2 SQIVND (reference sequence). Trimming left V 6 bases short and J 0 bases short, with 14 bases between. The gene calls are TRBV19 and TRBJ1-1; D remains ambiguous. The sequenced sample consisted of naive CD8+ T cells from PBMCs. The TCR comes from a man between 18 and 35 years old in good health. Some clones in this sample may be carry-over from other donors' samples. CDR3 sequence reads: CASREAGLMNTEAFF. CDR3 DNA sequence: TGTGCCAGTAGGGAGGCCGGACTGATGAACACTGAAGCTTTCTTT.